What follows is one T cell receptor (beta chain) and its context. Sequencing used immunoSEQ multiplex PCR; TCRdb keeps in-frame clones, though not all of them. The sample lists 200,000 or so clones; 80% to 90% were seen once. This specimen comes from a study of cytomegalovirus exposure and HLA in healthy donors. The ends were cut back, 3 bases at V and 2 bases at J, with 11 bases in the middle. CDR1 is MNHEY and CDR2 is SMNVEV in the germline V gene (reference sequence). This CDR3 is 15 amino acids long. This clonotype originated in a woman aged 18-29 years in good health and CMV-seropositive. The gene calls are TRBV27 and TRBJ2-1; no clear D. Sequenced input: PBMCs. CDR3 coding DNA: TGTGCCAGCAGTTTTCCGGGTGAGGCCTACAATGAGCAGTTCTTC. This gives the protein CASSFPGEAYNEQFF.